The rows below give T cell receptor beta chains drawn from one sample of a study of T cells after yellow fever vaccination. TCRdb re-called the 5' RACE reads through MiXCR, storing one row per CDR3 protein. The repertoire holds 120,000 or so distinct CDR3 sequences, with 8% to 10% as singletons. The sample consisted of CD8+ T cells sorted from PBMCs, taken on the day of the yellow fever booster vaccination. The receptors shown here come from a man younger than 30 who received the YFV17D yellow fever vaccine. Both conserved end residues are part of each CDR3. Fields, in order: D gene, clone size, CDR3 length, J gene, V gene, CDR3 DNA, CDR3 protein. D genes are given only for firm matches. Clone size, where shown, is once, few, many, or a class for clones that have expanded.

TRBD1 - 15 TRBJ2-4 TRBV15 TGTGCCACCAGCGCCTACAGGGGAGCCAAAAACATTCAGTACTTC CATSAYRGAKNIQYF
- many 15 TRBJ2-2 TRBV7-6 TGTGCCAGCAGCTTAGCTGCGTCGGGCACCGGGGAGCTGTTTTTT CASSLAASGTGELFF
- - 14 TRBJ2-7 TRBV7-6 TGTGCCAGCAGTTTAAAAGGACAGCTTCACGAGCAGTACTTC CASSLKGQLHEQYF
- - 13 TRBJ2-7 TRBV14 TGTGCCAGCAACAGAGGGGGGCCCTACGAGCAGTACTTC CASNRGGPYEQYF
- many 13 TRBJ2-2 TRBV2 TGTGCCAGCAGTGATTGGAACACCGGGGAGCTGTTTTTT CASSDWNTGELFF
- many 15 TRBJ2-7 TRBV7-8 TGTGCCAGCAACCTCGCTGGGGGGGCCCGTGACGAGCAGTACTTC CASNLAGGARDEQYF
- - 12 TRBJ1-1 TRBV7-9 TGTGCCAGCAGCTTAGTGGCGTCGGGAGCTTTCTTT CASSLVASGAFF
TRBD1 many 18 TRBJ2-7 TRBV6-6 TGTGCCAGCAGTTACTCGAGGAGCGGGACAGGGGGTGAGAACGAGCAGTACTTC CASSYSRSGTGGENEQYF
TRBD2 few 15 TRBJ2-1 TRBV27 TGTGCCAGCAGTTTGAGGCTAGCGGGGCCGGGGGAGCAGTTCTTC CASSLRLAGPGEQFF
- many 14 TRBJ2-5 TRBV6-5 TGTGCCAGCAGTCCAACCGATTTATTAGAGACCCAGTACTTC CASSPTDLLETQYF
- - 14 TRBJ1-1 TRBV3-1 TGTGCCAGCAGCCAAGACGCAGGGAACACTGAAGCTTTCTTT CASSQDAGNTEAFF
TRBD1 - 17 TRBJ2-7 TRBV6-2/TRBV6-3 TGTGCCAGCAGTTTACCGGGACAGGGGTTTGCGGCCTACGAGCAGTACTTC CASSLPGQGFAAYEQYF
- - 14 TRBJ2-7 TRBV20-1 TGCAGTGCCAAGGGCAGGGCGAGTTCCTACGAGCAGTACTTC CSAKGRASSYEQYF
- - 13 TRBJ2-5 TRBV14 TGTGCCAGCAGCCTCAGGGGCCCACGGACCCAGTACTTC CASSLRGPRTQYF
- few 15 TRBJ2-5 TRBV7-9 TGTGCCAGCAGCCCAGAAGGTCGTCTAGCGGAGACCCAGTACTTC CASSPEGRLAETQYF
- few 14 TRBJ2-3 TRBV7-3 TGTGCCAGCAGTCCCGGGACTAGCACAGATACGCAGTATTTT CASSPGTSTDTQYF
- - 16 TRBJ1-2 TRBV3-1 TGTGCCAGCAGCCAAGTCCGCGGGTTGAATCCCAATGGCTACACCTTC CASSQVRGLNPNGYTF
- - 16 TRBJ2-3 TRBV7-9 TGTGCCAGCAGCGCCCTCATAGCGATTGGTCCAGATACGCAGTATTTT CASSALIAIGPDTQYF
TRBD1 - 12 TRBJ2-7 TRBV7-9 TGTGCCAGTGGACAGGGGCCCAACGAGCAGTACTTC CASGQGPNEQYF
- few 16 TRBJ1-5 TRBV6-1 TGTGCCAGCAGTGAAACGGCAGGCTATAGCAATCAGCCCCAGCATTTT CASSETAGYSNQPQHF
- few 13 TRBJ2-5 TRBV20-1 TGCAGTGCTGCAGGGGATGTAATTGAGACCCAGTACTTC CSAAGDVIETQYF
TRBD1 - 16 TRBJ1-2 TRBV7-9 TGTGCCAGCAGCTTTGGGGGACAGAATATTCTCTATGGCTACACCTTC CASSFGGQNILYGYTF
TRBD1 few 15 TRBJ2-1 TRBV5-1 TGCGCCAGCAGCTACGGACAGGGGGAGTACAATGAGCAGTTCTTC CASSYGQGEYNEQFF
- few 17 TRBJ1-3 TRBV7-2 TGTGCCAGCAGCTTAGTCGCAGGGACTTACTCTGGAAACACCATATATTTT CASSLVAGTYSGNTIYF
TRBD2 - 16 TRBJ2-1 TRBV5-1 TGCGCCAGCAGCCCCCCCCCAGCGGGACCCTACAATGAGCAGTTCTTC CASSPPPAGPYNEQFF
TRBD1 few 15 TRBJ2-5 TRBV9 TGTGCCAGCAGCCCTTCTGGGACAGCACAAGAGACCCAGTACTTC CASSPSGTAQETQYF